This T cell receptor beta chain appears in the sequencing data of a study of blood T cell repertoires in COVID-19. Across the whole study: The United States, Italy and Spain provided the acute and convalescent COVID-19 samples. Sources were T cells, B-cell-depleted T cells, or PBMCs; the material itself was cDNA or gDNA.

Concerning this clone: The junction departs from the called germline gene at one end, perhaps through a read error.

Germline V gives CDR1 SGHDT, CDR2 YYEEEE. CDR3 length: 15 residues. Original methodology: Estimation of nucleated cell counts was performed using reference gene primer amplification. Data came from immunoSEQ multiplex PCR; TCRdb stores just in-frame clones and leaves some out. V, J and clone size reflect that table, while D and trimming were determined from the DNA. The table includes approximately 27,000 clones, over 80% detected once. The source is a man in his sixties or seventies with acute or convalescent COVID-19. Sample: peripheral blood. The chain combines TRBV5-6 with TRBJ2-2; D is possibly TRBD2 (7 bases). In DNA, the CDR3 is TGTGCCAGCAGATTGGGAGGGGGGAACACCGGGGAGCTGTTTTTT. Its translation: CASRLGGGNTGELFF.